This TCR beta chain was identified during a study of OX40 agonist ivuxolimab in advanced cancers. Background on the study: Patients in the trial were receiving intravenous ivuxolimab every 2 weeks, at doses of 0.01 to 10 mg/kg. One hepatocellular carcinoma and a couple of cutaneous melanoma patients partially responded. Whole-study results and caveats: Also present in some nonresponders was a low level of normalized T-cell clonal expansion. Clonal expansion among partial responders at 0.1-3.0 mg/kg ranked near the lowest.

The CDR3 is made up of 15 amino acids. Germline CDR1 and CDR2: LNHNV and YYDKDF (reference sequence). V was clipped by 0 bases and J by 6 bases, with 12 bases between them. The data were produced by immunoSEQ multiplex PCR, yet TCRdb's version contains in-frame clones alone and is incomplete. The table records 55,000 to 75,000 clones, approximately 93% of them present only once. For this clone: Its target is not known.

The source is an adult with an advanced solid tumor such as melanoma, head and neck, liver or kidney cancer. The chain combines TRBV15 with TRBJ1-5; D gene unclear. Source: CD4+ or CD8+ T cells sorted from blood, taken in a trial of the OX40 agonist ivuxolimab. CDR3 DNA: TGTGCCACCAGCAGAGATCTGCTTCGGGTTCAGCCCCAGCATTTT. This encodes CATSRDLLRVQPQHF.